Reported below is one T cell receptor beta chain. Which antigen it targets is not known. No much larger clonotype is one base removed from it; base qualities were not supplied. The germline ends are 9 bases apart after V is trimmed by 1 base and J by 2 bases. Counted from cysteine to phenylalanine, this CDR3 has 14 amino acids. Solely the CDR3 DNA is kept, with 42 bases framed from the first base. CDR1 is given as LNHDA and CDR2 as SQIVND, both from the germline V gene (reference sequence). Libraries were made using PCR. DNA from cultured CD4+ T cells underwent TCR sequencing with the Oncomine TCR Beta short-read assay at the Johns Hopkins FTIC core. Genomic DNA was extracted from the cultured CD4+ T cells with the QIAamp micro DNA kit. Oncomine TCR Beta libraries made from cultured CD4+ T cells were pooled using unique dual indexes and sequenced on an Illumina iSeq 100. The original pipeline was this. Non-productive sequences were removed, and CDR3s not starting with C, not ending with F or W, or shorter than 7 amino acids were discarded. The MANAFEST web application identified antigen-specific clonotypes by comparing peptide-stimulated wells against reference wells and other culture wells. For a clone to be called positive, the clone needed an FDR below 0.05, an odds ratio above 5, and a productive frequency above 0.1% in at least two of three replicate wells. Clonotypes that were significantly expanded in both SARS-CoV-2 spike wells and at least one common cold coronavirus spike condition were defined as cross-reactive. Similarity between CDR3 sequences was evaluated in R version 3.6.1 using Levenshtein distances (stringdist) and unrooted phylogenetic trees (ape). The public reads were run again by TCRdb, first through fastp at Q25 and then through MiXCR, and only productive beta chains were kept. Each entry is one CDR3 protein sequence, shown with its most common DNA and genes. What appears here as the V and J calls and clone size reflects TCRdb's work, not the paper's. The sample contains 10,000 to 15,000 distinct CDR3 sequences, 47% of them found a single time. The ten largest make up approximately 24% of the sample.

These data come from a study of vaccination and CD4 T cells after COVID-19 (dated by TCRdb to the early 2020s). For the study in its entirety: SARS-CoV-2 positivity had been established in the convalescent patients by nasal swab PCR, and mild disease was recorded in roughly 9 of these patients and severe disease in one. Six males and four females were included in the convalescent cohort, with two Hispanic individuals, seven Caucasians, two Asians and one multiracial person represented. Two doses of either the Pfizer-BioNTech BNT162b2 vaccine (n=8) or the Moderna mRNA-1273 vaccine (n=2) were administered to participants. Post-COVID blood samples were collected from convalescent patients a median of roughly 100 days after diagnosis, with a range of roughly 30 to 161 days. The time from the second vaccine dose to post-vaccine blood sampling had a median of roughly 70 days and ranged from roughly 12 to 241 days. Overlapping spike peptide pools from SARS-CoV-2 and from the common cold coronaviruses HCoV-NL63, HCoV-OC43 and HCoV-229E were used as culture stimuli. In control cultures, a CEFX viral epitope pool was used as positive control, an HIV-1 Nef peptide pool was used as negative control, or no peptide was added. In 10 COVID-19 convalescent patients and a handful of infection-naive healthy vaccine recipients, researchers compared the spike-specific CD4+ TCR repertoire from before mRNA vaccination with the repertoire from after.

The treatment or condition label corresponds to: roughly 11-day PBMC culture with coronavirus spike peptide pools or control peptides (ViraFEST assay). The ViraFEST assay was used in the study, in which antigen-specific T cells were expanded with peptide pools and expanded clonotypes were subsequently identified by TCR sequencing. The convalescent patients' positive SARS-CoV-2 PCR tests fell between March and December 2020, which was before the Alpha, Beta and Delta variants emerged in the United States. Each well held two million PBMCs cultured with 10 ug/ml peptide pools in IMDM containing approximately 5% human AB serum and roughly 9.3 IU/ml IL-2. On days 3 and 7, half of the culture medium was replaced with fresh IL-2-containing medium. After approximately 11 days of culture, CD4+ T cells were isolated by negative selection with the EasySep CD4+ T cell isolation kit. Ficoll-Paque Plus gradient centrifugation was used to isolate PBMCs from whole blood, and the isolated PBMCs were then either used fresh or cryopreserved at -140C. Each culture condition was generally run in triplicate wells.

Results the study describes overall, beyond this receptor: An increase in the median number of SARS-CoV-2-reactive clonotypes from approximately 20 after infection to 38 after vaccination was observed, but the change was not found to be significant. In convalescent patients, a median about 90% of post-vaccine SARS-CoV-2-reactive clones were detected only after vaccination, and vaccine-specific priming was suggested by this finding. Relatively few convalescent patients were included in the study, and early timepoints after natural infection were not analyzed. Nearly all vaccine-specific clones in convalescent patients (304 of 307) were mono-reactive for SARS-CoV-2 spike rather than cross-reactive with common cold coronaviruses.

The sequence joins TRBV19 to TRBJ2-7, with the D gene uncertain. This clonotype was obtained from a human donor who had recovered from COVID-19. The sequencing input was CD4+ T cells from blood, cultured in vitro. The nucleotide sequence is TGTGCCAGTAGTATAGTCTGGGGAACCTACGAGCAGTACTTC. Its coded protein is CASSIVWGTYEQYF.